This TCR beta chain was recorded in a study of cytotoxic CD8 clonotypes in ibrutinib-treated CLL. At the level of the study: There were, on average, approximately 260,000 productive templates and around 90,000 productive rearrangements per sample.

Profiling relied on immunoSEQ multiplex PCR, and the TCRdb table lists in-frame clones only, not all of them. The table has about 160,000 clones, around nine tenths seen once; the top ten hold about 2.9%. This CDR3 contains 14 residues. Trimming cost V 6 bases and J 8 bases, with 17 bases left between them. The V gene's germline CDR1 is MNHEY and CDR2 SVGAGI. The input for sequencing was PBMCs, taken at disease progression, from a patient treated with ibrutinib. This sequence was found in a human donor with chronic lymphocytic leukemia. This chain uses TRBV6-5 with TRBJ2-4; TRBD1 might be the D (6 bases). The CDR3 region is CASRLAGAVDIQYF. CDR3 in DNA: TGTGCCAGCAGACTGGCAGGGGCTGTGGACATTCAGTACTTC.